A single sample gave rise to the 30 T cell receptor beta chains below, sequenced in a study of a mutant IDH1 vaccine in newly diagnosed glioma (dated by TCRdb to the early 2020s). Library creation used the immunoSEQ multiplex PCR assay. TCRdb obtained this table from immuneACCESS and retained in-frame rearrangements with V and J assigned. These tables miss some clones; where compared with another copy, unresolved V genes account for less than half of the shortfall, and the remainder is unexplained. Across this sample there are roughly 42,000 clones, with 80% to 90% seen only once. The leading ten clones occupy approximately 1.5% of the sample. The time point label for this specimen denotes: week 5, during vaccination. Each vaccine dose, consisting of 300 ug of a 20-mer mutant IDH1 peptide in Montanide, was administered subcutaneously with topical imiquimod. Their antigens are not known. The sample in question was PBMCs, obtained from a glioma patient whose treatment included an IDH1 peptide vaccine. The receptors come from a middle-aged man with glioma.

The gene calls are TRBV4-1 and TRBJ2-7; D gene unclear. Germline V gene lookup returns CDR1 MGHRA and CDR2 YSYEKL. This CDR3 is 15 amino acids long. The V gene lost 0 bases and the J gene lost 2 bases, with 11 bases spanning the gap. The CDR3 spells CASSQDPHTPYEQYF. The DNA for the CDR3 is TGCGCCAGCAGCCAAGATCCGCATACCCCCTACGAGCAGTACTTC.

The rearrangement joins TRBV5-1 to TRBJ2-2; possible D gene TRBD1, 6 bases. With 2 bases removed from V and 0 bases from J, the gap between germline ends came to 8 bases. Germline lookup yields CDR1 SGHRS and CDR2 YFSETQ. This CDR3 is built from 15 residues. The CDR3 region is CASSLQGANTGELFF. The CDR3 bases are TGCGCCAGCAGCTTACAGGGAGCGAACACCGGGGAGCTGTTTTTT.

The rearrangement joins TRBV6-5 to TRBJ1-5, with D hard to call. CDR3 length equals 12 residues. Trimming removed 6 bases at V and 12 bases at J, with 15 bases between. The V gene's germline CDR1 is MNHEY and CDR2 SVGAGI. The CDR3 DNA reads as TGTGCCAGCAGCCCCGACGTTTACGGCCAGCATTTT. Its protein is CASSPDVYGQHF.

V is TRBV11-2 and J is TRBJ1-5; no clear D. CDR1 is SGHAT, CDR2 FQNNGV, per germline. The germline V and J ends were trimmed by 8 bases and 3 bases, with 5 bases remaining between them. This CDR3 comprises 11 residues. The CDR3 nucleotides are TGTGCCAGCGGTTACAATCAGCCCCAGCATTTT. Its protein product is CASGYNQPQHF.

The V call is TRBV7-6, the J call TRBJ2-2; no definite D call. Germline loops: CDR1 SGHVS, CDR2 FNYEAQ. The length of the CDR3 is 14 residues. V lost 1 base, J lost 4 bases, and 7 bases lay in between. The CDR3 sequence is CASSLEWTTGELFF. The CDR3 DNA is TGTGCCAGCAGCTTAGAATGGACCACCGGGGAGCTGTTTTTT.

The V call is TRBV2, the J call TRBJ2-1; no clear D. V was cut by 2 bases and J by 5 bases, with 13 bases left in between. Germline CDR1 SNHLY, CDR2 FYNNEI. This CDR3 spans 15 amino acids. The chain's CDR3 is CASSERSTSNNEQFF. The CDR3 region has the DNA TGTGCCAGCAGTGAACGGAGTACATCTAACAATGAGCAGTTCTTC.

This chain links TRBV5-1 with TRBJ2-5; D not resolved. The DNA end is a closer match to TRBJ2-7, so the J assignment may be wrong. Germline lookup yields CDR1 SGHRS and CDR2 YFSETQ. The CDR3 covers 14 residues. CDR3 sequence reads: CASSLGLISYEQYF. The DNA for the CDR3 is TGCGCCAGCAGCTTGGGACTTATTTCCTACGAGCAGTACTTC.

This chain uses TRBV6-5 with TRBJ1-5, with D possibly TRBD1 on 6 matching bases. The germline V and J ends were trimmed by 7 bases and 0 bases, with 13 bases remaining between them. The CDR3 is 15 residues long. Germline CDR1 and CDR2: MNHEY and SVGAGI. CDR3 sequence: CASKTRTDSNQPQHF. CDR3 DNA sequence: TGTGCCAGCAAGACTAGGACAGATAGCAATCAGCCCCAGCATTTT.

The genes are TRBV4-1 and TRBJ1-1, with D tentatively TRBD1 (5 bases). The germline CDR1 and CDR2 sequences are MGHRA and YSYEKL. V was pared by 4 bases and J by 6 bases, with 12 bases between. This CDR3 comprises 13 residues. The CDR3 protein is CASSLTGTPEAFF. The CDR3 DNA reads as TGCGCCAGCAGCCTCACAGGTACGCCTGAAGCTTTCTTT.

The chain uses TRBV14 and TRBJ2-7; 11 positions agree with TRBD1. V lost 8 bases to trimming and J lost 4 bases; unmatched junction nucleotides: 7. Germline-derived CDR1 and CDR2 are SGHDN and FVKESK. The length of the CDR3 is 14 residues. Here the CDR3 reads CASSWTGGMYEQYF. The CDR3 DNA sequence: TGTGCCAGCTCATGGACAGGGGGCATGTACGAGCAGTACTTC.

The V call is TRBV6-1, the J call TRBJ1-2; D gene unclear. Per the germline V gene, CDR1 is MNHNS and CDR2 is SASEGT. V lost 1 base and J 8 bases, leaving 11 bases between the germline ends. The CDR3 totals 13 residues. CDR3 bases: TGTGCCAGCAGTGAAGGGCCCCTCCGCGGCTACACCTTC. This sequence encodes CASSEGPLRGYTF.

The CDR3 protein is CASSLLLAGGREQFF. CDR3 DNA sequence: TGTGCCAGTAGTCTGCTTCTAGCGGGAGGTCGTGAGCAGTTCTTC. J is TRBJ2-1 and V is TRBV19; 11 bases are a match to TRBD2. CDR3 size: 15 residues. Germline CDR1 LNHDA, CDR2 SQIVND (reference sequence). V was clipped by 5 bases and J by 9 bases; unmatched bases: 9. Variable domain in full (rest from reference TRBV19 and TRBJ2-1): DGGITQSPKYLFRKEGQNVTLSCEQNLNHDAMYWYRQDPGQGLRLIYYSQIVNDFQKGDIAEGYSVSREKKESFPLTVTSAQKNPTAFYLCASSLLLAGGREQFFGPGTRLTVL.

The chain employs TRBV19 and TRBJ2-3; 7 bases line up with TRBD2. The CDR3 loop spans 15 amino acids. V lost 3 bases and J lost 3; bases outside the gene matches: 6. Per the germline V gene, CDR1 is LNHDA and CDR2 is SQIVND (reference sequence). This chain's CDR3 is CASSIWEGGTDTQYF. In DNA, the CDR3 is TGTGCCAGTAGTATCTGGGAGGGCGGGACAGATACGCAGTATTTT.

The V and J genes are TRBV9 and TRBJ2-5; possible D gene TRBD2, 6 bases. The germline V gene encodes CDR1 SGDLS and CDR2 YYNGEE. This CDR3 is built from 14 residues. Deletions cut 0 bases from V and 2 bases from J, with 8 bases between. CDR3 loop: CASSVGGDQETQYF. The CDR3 DNA follows: TGTGCCAGCAGCGTAGGGGGGGATCAAGAGACCCAGTACTTC.

The chain recombines TRBV27 with TRBJ2-1, with D perhaps TRBD1 or TRBD2 (5 bases each). The CDR3 consists of 14 residues. The germline V and J ends were trimmed by 8 bases and 4 bases, with 15 bases remaining between them. CDR1 MNHEY and CDR2 SMNVEV come from the germline V gene (reference sequence). CDR3 sequence (DNA): TGTGCCAGCTCTAGCACTAGGGGTTACAATGAGCAGTTCTTC. Translation gives CASSSTRGYNEQFF.

J is TRBJ2-5 and V is TRBV5-1, with 9 bases that match TRBD1. Germline CDR1 and CDR2: SGHRS and YFSETQ. This CDR3 region has 16 residues. V was clipped by 2 bases and J by 4 bases; unmatched bases: 9. CDR3 nucleotide sequence: TGCGCCAGCAGCTTAACAGGGGGCGAGATCCTAGAGACCCAGTACTTC. Its translation: CASSLTGGEILETQYF.

This clone has just one count. The rearrangement joins TRBV9 to TRBJ2-5; TRBD1 agrees at 7 bases. Germline CDR1 is SGDLS and CDR2 is YYNGEE. The V segment lost 4 bases and the J segment 5 bases; nucleotides outside the gene matches: 8. This CDR3 has 14 residues. CDR3 coding DNA: TGTGCCAGCAGCTTAACCGGGACAGCGGAGACCCAGTACTTC. Translated, it gives CASSLTGTAETQYF.

This clone appeared once. The chain has TRBV6-1 and TRBJ1-5, with TRBD1 identical over 8 bases. The junction had 16 bases not matched to a gene; V was cut back by 1 base and J by 5 bases. Germline values: CDR1 MNHNS, CDR2 SASEGT. The CDR3 spans 19 residues. The DNA of the CDR3 is TGTGCCAGCAGTGAAGGGGAAGAACAGGGGGTATCGTGGTATCAGCCCCAGCATTTT. This encodes CASSEGEEQGVSWYQPQHF.

The gene calls are TRBV29-1 and TRBJ2-3; tentatively, D is TRBD2 (6 bases). The CDR3 is 12 amino acids. Germline lookup yields CDR1 SQVTM and CDR2 ANQGSEA. V gave up 7 bases and J gave up 5 bases, with 13 bases separating them. CDR3 amino acids: CSAAGPGDTQYF. The CDR3 nucleotides read TGCAGCGCCGCGGGGCCTGGAGATACGCAGTATTTT.

This chain links TRBV7-2 with TRBJ1-5; D possibly corresponds to TRBD1 (6 bases). V lost 1 base and J lost 0, with 16 bases in between. The CDR3 totals 18 residues. Germline-derived CDR1 and CDR2 are SGHTA and FQGNSA. The CDR3 loop reads CASSLEGHQPYSNQPQHF. The CDR3 DNA is TGTGCCAGCAGCTTAGAGGGACACCAACCGTATAGCAATCAGCCCCAGCATTTT. Supplemented by reference TRBV7-2 and TRBJ1-5, the full variable domain reads GAGVSQSPSNKVTEKGKDVELRCDPISGHTALYWYRQSLGQGLEFLIYFQGNSAPDKSGLPSDRFSAERTGGSVSTLTIQRTQQEDSAVYLCASSLEGHQPYSNQPQHFGDGTRLSIL.

The genes are TRBV7-9 and TRBJ2-5; unclear D gene. CDR1 and CDR2 (germline): SEHNR, FQNEAQ (reference sequence). The CDR3 totals 13 residues. Trimming took off 3 bases at V and 0 bases at J, with 5 bases between the two ends. The CDR3 region is CASSLAYQETQYF. CDR3 in DNA: TGTGCCAGCAGCTTGGCGTACCAAGAGACCCAGTACTTC.

The chain uses TRBV5-4 and TRBJ2-7; D might be TRBD1 or TRBD2, each matching 5 bases. CDR1 and CDR2 (germline): SGHNT, YYREEE (reference sequence). Deletions cut 4 bases from V and 2 bases from J, with 13 bases between. The CDR3 totals 14 residues. CDR3 amino acids: CASSVRDGTYEQYF. The CDR3 bases are TGTGCCAGCAGCGTCCGGGACGGGACCTACGAGCAGTACTTC. Using reference TRBV5-4 and TRBJ2-7 for the parts outside the CDR3, the full variable domain is ETGVTQSPTHLIKTRGQQVTLRCSSQSGHNTVSWYQQALGQGPQFIFQYYREEENGRGNFPPRFSGLQFPNYSSELNVNALELDDSALYLCASSVRDGTYEQYFGPGTRLTVT.

This clone was counted once. The V call is TRBV5-1, the J call TRBJ2-7; TRBD1 matches 8 bases. V lost 3 bases to trimming and J lost 6 bases; unmatched junction nucleotides: 8. CDR1 and CDR2 from the germline V gene are SGHRS and YFSETQ. The CDR3 runs 14 residues. The DNA for the CDR3 is TGCGCCAGCAGCTCCCAGGGGGCGTTAGGCGAGCAGTACTTC. Its translation: CASSSQGALGEQYF.

V gene TRBV5-6 combines with J gene TRBJ2-7; D is unclear. Germline V gene data show CDR1 as SGHDT and CDR2 as YYEEEE. CDR3 length: 14 amino acids. V was clipped by 0 bases and J by 3 bases, with 10 bases between them. CDR3 region: CASSLGYPNYEQYF. The CDR3 nucleotides read TGTGCCAGCAGCTTGGGATACCCGAACTACGAGCAGTACTTC.

Here the CDR3 DNA reads TGTGCCAGCAGCCCCGACGCGGCAGGGAATGAAAAACTGTTTTTT. Translation: CASSPDAAGNEKLFF. The chain links TRBV7-2 to TRBJ1-4; maybe TRBD1 (5 bases). The CDR3 covers 15 residues. V dropped 5 bases and J dropped 5 bases, with 15 bases sitting between them. Germline assignment: CDR1 SGHTA and CDR2 FQGNSA.

This clone was counted a single time. The chain carries TRBV7-8 and TRBJ2-3, with 12 bases matching TRBD2. Trimming at V came to 2 bases and at J to 5 bases, leaving 11 bases not matched to a gene. The CDR3 loop spans 18 amino acids. Per the germline V gene, CDR1 is SGHVS and CDR2 is FQNEAQ. The DNA of the CDR3 is TGTGCCAGCAGCTTACGGCTAGCGGGAGGGCGTTGGGTAGATACGCAGTATTTT. It encodes CASSLRLAGGRWVDTQYF. Filled out from reference TRBV7-8 and TRBJ2-3, the complete variable domain reads GAGVSQSPRYKVAKRGQDVALRCDPISGHVSLFWYQQALGQGPEFLTYFQNEAQLDKSGLPSDRFFAERPEGSVSTLKIQRTQQEDSAVYLCASSLRLAGGRWVDTQYFGPGTRLTVL.

The V gene is TRBV7-8, the J gene TRBJ2-1; 9 positions agree with TRBD2. V lost 6 bases and J lost 2; bases outside the gene matches: 8. The CDR3 contains 16 residues. Per germline, CDR1 SGHVS and CDR2 FQNEAQ. The CDR3 spells CASRENSGSPYNEQFF. The CDR3 DNA reads as TGTGCCAGCAGGGAGAATAGCGGGAGCCCCTACAATGAGCAGTTCTTC.

The chain uses TRBV2 and TRBJ2-5; D is unclear. The length of the CDR3 is 14 residues. Germline V CDR1 and CDR2: SNHLY, FYNNEI. V was cut by 2 bases and J by 1 base, with 8 bases left in between. The CDR3 is CASSETAFQETQYF. The DNA for the CDR3 is TGTGCCAGCAGTGAAACAGCCTTCCAAGAGACCCAGTACTTC.

The J gene is TRBJ2-5, the V gene TRBV5-1, with a tentative D call TRBD1 (5 bases). The CDR3 covers 17 residues. The ends were cut back, 0 bases at V and 1 base at J, with 16 bases in the middle. Germline V gene sequence: CDR1 SGHRS, CDR2 YFSETQ. The DNA for the CDR3 is TGCGCCAGCAGCTTGGTACCCCTTCAGGGTATCCAAGAGACCCAGTACTTC. Translating it yields CASSLVPLQGIQETQYF.

The rearrangement joins TRBV27 to TRBJ1-5; unclear D gene. CDR1 MNHEY and CDR2 SMNVEV come from the germline V gene (reference sequence). Trimming took off 3 bases at V and 6 bases at J, with 12 bases between the two ends. CDR3 length: 14 residues. The CDR3 loop is CASSFGKGPQPQHF. CDR3 nucleotide sequence: TGTGCCAGCAGTTTTGGGAAGGGCCCTCAGCCCCAGCATTTT.